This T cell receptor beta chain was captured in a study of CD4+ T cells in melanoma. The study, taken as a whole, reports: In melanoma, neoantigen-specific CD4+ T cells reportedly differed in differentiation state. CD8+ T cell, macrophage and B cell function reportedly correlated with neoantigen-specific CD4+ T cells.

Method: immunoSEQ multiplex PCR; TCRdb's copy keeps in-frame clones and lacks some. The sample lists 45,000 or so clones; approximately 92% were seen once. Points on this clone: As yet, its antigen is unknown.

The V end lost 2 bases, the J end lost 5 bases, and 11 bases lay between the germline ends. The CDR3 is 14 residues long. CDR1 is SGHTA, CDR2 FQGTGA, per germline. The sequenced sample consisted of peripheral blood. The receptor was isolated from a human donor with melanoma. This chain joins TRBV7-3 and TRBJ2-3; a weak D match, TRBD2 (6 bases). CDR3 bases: TGTGCCAGCAGCTTAGGCGGGGCGATAGATACGCAGTATTTT. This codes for CASSLGGAIDTQYF.